This passage covers 2 T cell receptor beta chains from one sample sequenced in a study of cytomegalovirus exposure and HLA in healthy donors. PCR employed 60 Vbeta and 13 Jbeta primers. The data were produced by immunoSEQ multiplex PCR, yet TCRdb's version contains in-frame clones alone and is incomplete. The repertoire holds tens of thousands of clones, with roughly 75% as singletons. Sequenced input: PBMCs. All receptors come from a man aged 35-49 years in good health and CMV-seronegative.

This chain links TRBV9 with TRBJ1-3, with D uncertain. Trimming took 2 bases from V and 0 from J, leaving 9 bases between them. Looked up from germline, CDR1 is SGDLS and CDR2 is YYNGEE. The length of the CDR3 is 15 residues. The CDR3 DNA sequence: TGTGCCAGCAGCGTCCAGGATGCCTCTGGAAACACCATATATTTT. Translation: CASSVQDASGNTIYF.

The chain employs TRBV7-9 and TRBJ1-2; 10 nucleotides align to TRBD1. The trim removed 4 bases at V and 4 bases at J, leaving 3 bases unmatched. The germline gives CDR1 SEHNR, CDR2 FQNEAQ (reference sequence). The CDR3 consists of 14 residues. For the CDR3, the DNA is TGTGCCAGCAGCTCGACAGGGGGCGGCTATGGCTACACCTTC. Translating gives CASSSTGGGYGYTF.